This section outlines one T cell receptor beta chain sequence together with its context. Its specificity is not known. Germline CDR1 is SGHTA and CDR2 is FQGNSA. Trimming stripped 5 bases from V and 1 base from J, with 14 bases between. The CDR3 is made up of 15 amino acids. The sample is drawn from a study of cytomegalovirus exposure and HLA in healthy donors. Overall study context: Of roughly 400 genotyped donors, 75% to 90% grouped in the Caucasian-associated ancestry cluster. Study-wide results and caveats: Most TCR sequences proved rare, with some public TCRs found in many donors. Presence/absence analyses rested on an assumption that sequencing depth was roughly uniform across donors. The listing of 160 or so TCR beta chains classed them as cytomegalovirus-associated.

PCR used 60 Vbeta primers and 13 Jbeta primers. This table comes from immunoSEQ multiplex PCR, and its TCRdb copy is limited to in-frame clones, with some not included. The sample consists of 150,000 to 200,000 clones, about three quarters of them appearing once. Sequences were obtained from PBMCs. The chain links TRBV7-2 to TRBJ1-1, with no clear D. This sequence originates from a middle-aged woman in good health and CMV-seropositive. The CDR3 loop reads CASSQLTTGNTEAFF. The CDR3 DNA is TGTGCCAGCAGCCAACTAACGACGGGGAACACTGAAGCTTTCTTT.